The 2 T cell receptor beta chains below were found in one sample sequenced in a study of blood T cells in healthy people across ages. PCR was performed a second time for about 6 to 12 cycles using a sample-barcoded 5' primer and a J-beta primer mix. TCRdb itself ran the 5' RACE reads through MiXCR, one entry per CDR3 protein. The table shows around 990,000 distinct CDR3 sequences, with about two fifths occurring only once. The sequenced material came from blood. The receptor set was obtained from a man aged 18 to 29 in good health.

This clonotype turned up a few times. This chain links TRBV20-1 with TRBJ2-3; possible D gene TRBD2, 7 bases. Germline lookup yields CDR1 DFQATT and CDR2 SNEGSKA (reference sequence). The length of the CDR3 is 13 residues. With 5 bases removed from V and 7 bases from J, the gap between germline ends came to 16 bases. The CDR3 here is CSAGIEGGNTQYF. CDR3 in DNA: TGCAGTGCTGGTATCGAGGGGGGGAATACGCAGTATTTT.

This clonotype was seen only a few times. The V call is TRBV6-1, the J call TRBJ1-2, with no clear D. The germline CDR1 and CDR2 sequences are MNHNS and SASEGT. The CDR3 covers 13 residues. Between the trimmed V and J ends, which lost 7 bases and 3 bases, there was a span of 12 bases. Here the CDR3 DNA reads TGTGCCAGCACCGAGGCGCTACACTATGGCTACACCTTC. Translation gives CASTEALHYGYTF.